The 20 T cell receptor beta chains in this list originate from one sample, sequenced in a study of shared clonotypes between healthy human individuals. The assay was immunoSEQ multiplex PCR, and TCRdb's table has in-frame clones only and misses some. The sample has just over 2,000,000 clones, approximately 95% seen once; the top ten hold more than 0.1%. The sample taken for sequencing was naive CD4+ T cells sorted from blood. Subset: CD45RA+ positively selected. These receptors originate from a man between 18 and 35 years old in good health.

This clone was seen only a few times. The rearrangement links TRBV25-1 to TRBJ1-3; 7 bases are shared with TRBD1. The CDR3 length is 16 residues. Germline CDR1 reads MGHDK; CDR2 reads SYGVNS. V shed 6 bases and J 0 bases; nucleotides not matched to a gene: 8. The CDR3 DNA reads TGTGCCAGCAGACAGACAGGGCTGAGCTCTGGAAACACCATATATTTT. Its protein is CASRQTGLSSGNTIYF.

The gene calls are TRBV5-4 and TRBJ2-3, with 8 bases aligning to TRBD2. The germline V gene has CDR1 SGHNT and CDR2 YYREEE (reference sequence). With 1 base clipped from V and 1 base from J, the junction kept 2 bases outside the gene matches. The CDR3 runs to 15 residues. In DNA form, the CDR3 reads TGTGCCAGCAGCTTGCAACTAGCGGGCACAGATACGCAGTATTTT. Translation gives CASSLQLAGTDTQYF. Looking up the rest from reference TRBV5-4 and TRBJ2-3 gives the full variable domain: ETGVTQSPTHLIKTRGQQVTLRCSSQSGHNTVSWYQQALGQGPQFIFQYYREEENGRGNFPPRFSGLQFPNYSSELNVNALELDDSALYLCASSLQLAGTDTQYFGPGTRLTVL.

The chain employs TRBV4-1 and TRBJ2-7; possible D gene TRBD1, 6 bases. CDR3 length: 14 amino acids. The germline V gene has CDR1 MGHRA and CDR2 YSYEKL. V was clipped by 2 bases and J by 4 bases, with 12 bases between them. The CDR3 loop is CASSQPQGVYEQYF. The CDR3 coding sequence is TGCGCCAGCAGCCAACCACAGGGTGTGTACGAGCAGTACTTC.

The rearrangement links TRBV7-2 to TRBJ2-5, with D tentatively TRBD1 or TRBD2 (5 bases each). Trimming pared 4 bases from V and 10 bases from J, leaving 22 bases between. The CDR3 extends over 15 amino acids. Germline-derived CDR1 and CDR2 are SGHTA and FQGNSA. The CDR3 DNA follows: TGTGCCAGCAGCTGGCCCGCCACGGGGCCAAGTATCCAGTACTTC. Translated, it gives CASSWPATGPSIQYF.

CDR3 DNA sequence: TGCGCCAGCAGCGGCGGACATCCGGCAGATACGCAGTATTTT. Residues: CASSGGHPADTQYF. The chain combines TRBV5-1 with TRBJ2-3, with D possibly being TRBD1 (5 bases). This CDR3 region has 14 residues. The germline V and J ends were trimmed by 4 bases and 4 bases, with 13 bases remaining between them. CDR1 and CDR2 from the germline V gene are SGHRS and YFSETQ.

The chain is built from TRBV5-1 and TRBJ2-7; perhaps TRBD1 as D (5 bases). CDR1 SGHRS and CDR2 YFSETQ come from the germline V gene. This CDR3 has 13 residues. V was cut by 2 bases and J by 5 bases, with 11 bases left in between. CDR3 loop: CASSFLGAHEQYF. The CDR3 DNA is TGCGCCAGCAGCTTCTTAGGGGCCCACGAGCAGTACTTC.

Here the CDR3 reads CASNPGGGVSEKLFF. The CDR3 DNA reads as TGTGCCAGCAACCCGGGAGGAGGGGTCAGCGAAAAACTGTTTTTT. The chain combines TRBV2 with TRBJ1-4, with a tentative D call TRBD1 (5 bases). Deletions cut 7 bases from V and 8 bases from J, with 20 bases between. The CDR3 runs to 15 residues. Per the germline V gene, CDR1 is SNHLY and CDR2 is FYNNEI.

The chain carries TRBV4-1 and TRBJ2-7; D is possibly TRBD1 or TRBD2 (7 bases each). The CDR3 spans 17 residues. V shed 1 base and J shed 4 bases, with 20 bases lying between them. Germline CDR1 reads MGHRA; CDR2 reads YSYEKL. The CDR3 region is CASSQATVGGGSYEQYF. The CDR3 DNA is TGCGCCAGCAGCCAAGCTACCGTAGGGGGCGGGAGTTACGAGCAGTACTTC.

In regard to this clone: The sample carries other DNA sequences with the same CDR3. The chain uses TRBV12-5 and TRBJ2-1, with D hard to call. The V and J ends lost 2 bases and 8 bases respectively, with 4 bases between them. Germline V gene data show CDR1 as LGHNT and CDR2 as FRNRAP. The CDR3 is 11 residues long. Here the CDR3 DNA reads TGTGCTAGTGGTTTGAGGTATGAGCAGTTCTTC. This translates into CASGLRYEQFF.

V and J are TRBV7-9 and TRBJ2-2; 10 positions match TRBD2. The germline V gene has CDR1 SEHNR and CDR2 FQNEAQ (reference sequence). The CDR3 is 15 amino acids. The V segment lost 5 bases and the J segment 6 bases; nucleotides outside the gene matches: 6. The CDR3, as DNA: TGTGCCAGCAGCCAGCGGGGGGGCCTAGCCGGGGAGCTGTTTTTT. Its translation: CASSQRGGLAGELFF. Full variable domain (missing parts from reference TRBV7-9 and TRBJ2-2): DTGVSQNPRHKITKRGQNVTFRCDPISEHNRLYWYRQTLGQGPEFLTYFQNEAQLEKSRLLSDRFSAERPKGSFSTLEIQRTEQGDSAMYLCASSQRGGLAGELFFGEGSRLTVL.

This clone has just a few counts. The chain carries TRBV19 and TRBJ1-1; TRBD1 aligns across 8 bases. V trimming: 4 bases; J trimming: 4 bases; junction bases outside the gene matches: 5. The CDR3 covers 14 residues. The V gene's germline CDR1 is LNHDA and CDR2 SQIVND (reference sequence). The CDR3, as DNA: TGTGCCAGTAGTAGGACAGGGCTTGGCACTGAAGCTTTCTTT. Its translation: CASSRTGLGTEAFF.

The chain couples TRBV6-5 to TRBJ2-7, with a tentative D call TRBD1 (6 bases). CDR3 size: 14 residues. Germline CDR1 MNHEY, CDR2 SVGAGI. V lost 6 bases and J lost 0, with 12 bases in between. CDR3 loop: CASRDIGGSYEQYF. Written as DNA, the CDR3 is TGTGCCAGCAGGGATATAGGGGGCTCCTACGAGCAGTACTTC.

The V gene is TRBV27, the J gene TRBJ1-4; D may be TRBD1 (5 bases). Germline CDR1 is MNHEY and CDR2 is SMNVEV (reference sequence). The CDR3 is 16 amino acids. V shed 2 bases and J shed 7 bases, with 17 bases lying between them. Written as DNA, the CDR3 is TGTGCCAGCAGTTTAGGTACCCCGGGACCACTTGAAAAACTGTTTTTT. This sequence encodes CASSLGTPGPLEKLFF.

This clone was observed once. CDR3 residues: CASMRENRGRDEQFF. The CDR3 DNA reads as TGTGCCAGCATGAGAGAAAACAGGGGGAGGGATGAGCAGTTCTTC. V and J are TRBV2 and TRBJ2-1, with D tentatively TRBD1 (8 bases). The V end lost 7 bases, the J end lost 8 bases, and 21 bases lay between the germline ends. The CDR3 is 15 residues long. Germline V gene sequence: CDR1 SNHLY, CDR2 FYNNEI.

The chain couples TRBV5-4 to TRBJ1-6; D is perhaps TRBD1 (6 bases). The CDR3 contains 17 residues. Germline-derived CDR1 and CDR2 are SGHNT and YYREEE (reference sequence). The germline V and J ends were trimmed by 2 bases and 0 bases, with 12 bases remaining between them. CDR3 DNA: TGTGCCAGCAGCTTACGGACAGCTAGCTCCTATAATTCACCCCTCCACTTT. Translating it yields CASSLRTASSYNSPLHF. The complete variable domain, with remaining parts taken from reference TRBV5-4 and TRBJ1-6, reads ETGVTQSPTHLIKTRGQQVTLRCSSQSGHNTVSWYQQALGQGPQFIFQYYREEENGRGNFPPRFSGLQFPNYSSELNVNALELDDSALYLCASSLRTASSYNSPLHFGNGTRLTVT.

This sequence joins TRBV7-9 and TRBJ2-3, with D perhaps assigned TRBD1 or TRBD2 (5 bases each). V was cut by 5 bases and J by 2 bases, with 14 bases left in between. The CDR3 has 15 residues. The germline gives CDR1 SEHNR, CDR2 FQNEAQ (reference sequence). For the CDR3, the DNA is TGTGCCAGCAGCCCCGGGACCAGAACCACAGATACGCAGTATTTT. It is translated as CASSPGTRTTDTQYF. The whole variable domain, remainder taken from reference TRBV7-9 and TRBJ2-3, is DTGVSQNPRHKITKRGQNVTFRCDPISEHNRLYWYRQTLGQGPEFLTYFQNEAQLEKSRLLSDRFSAERPKGSFSTLEIQRTEQGDSAMYLCASSPGTRTTDTQYFGPGTRLTVL.

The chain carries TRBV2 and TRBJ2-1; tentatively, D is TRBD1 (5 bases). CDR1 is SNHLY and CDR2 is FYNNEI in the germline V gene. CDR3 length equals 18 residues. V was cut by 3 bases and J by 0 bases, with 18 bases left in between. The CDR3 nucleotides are TGTGCCAGCAGTGATCTTACAGGTTTTTGGAGCTCCTACAATGAGCAGTTCTTC. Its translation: CASSDLTGFWSSYNEQFF.

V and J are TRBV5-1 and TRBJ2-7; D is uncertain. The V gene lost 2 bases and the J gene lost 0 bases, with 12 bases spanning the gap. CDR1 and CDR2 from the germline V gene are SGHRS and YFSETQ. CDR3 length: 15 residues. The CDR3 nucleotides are TGCGCCAGCAGCTTCCTAGAAGGAGACTCCTACGAGCAGTACTTC. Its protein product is CASSFLEGDSYEQYF.

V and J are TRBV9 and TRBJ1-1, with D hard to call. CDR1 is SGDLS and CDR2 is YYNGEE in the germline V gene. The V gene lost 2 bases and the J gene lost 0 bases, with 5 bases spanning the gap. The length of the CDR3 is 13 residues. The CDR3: CASSVQLNTEAFF. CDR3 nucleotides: TGTGCCAGCAGCGTCCAACTGAACACTGAAGCTTTCTTT. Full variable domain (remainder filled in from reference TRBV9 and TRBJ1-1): DSGVTQTPKHLITATGQRVTLRCSPRSGDLSVYWYQQSLDQGLQFLIQYYNGEERAKGNILERFSAQQFPDLHSELNLSSLELGDSALYFCASSVQLNTEAFFGQGTRLTVV.

The CDR3 sequence: CASSDGTPARGYTF. The CDR3 DNA is TGTGCCAGCAGTGACGGGACCCCTGCGCGTGGCTACACCTTC. V and J are TRBV6-1 and TRBJ1-2; the D gene is possibly TRBD1 (5 bases). The germline V and J ends were trimmed by 3 bases and 7 bases, with 15 bases remaining between them. The CDR3 runs 14 residues. In germline, CDR1 is MNHNS, CDR2 SASEGT.